The 7 T cell receptor beta chains listed next were all sequenced from one sample in a study of shared clonotypes between healthy human individuals. Profiling relied on immunoSEQ multiplex PCR, and the TCRdb table lists in-frame clones only, not all of them. Of fewer than 1.4 million clones in the sample, around 78% are singletons; the top ten hold under 0.8%. Sequenced material: memory CD4+ T cells from PBMCs. Subset denoted: CD45RA-negative fraction. All receptors come from a man aged 18 to 30 in good health. Some clones in this sample may be carry-over from other donors' samples.

This chain connects TRBV9 to TRBJ1-2; D is undetermined. The CDR3 has 12 residues. Germline V gives CDR1 SGDLS, CDR2 YYNGEE. Trimming shortened V by 0 bases and J by 6 bases, and 6 bases separated the two germline ends. The CDR3 DNA reads TGTGCCAGCAGCGTAGGAGACGATGGCTACACCTTC. This codes for CASSVGDDGYTF.

On this clone: Compared with germline, one end of the junction differs, possibly owing to a read error. This sequence joins TRBV15 and TRBJ2-7, with TRBD2 matching 7 bases. From germline, CDR1 is LNHNV and CDR2 YYDKDF (reference sequence). There are 12 residues in the CDR3. CDR3 coding DNA: TGTGCCACCAGCTTAGGGAGGGACTTCCAGAACTTC. Encoded protein: CATSLGRDFQNF.

The chain employs TRBV5-4 and TRBJ2-7, with a weak D call TRBD1 (6 bases). This CDR3 has 16 residues. Trimming took off 4 bases at V and 3 bases at J, with 20 bases between the two ends. The germline gives CDR1 SGHNT, CDR2 YYREEE (reference sequence). The CDR3 coding sequence is TGTGCCAGCAGCCCGCCCGGTCGACAGGCGGACTACGAGCAGTACTTC. It yields the protein CASSPPGRQADYEQYF.

The chain uses TRBV2 and TRBJ1-2; 7 bases map to TRBD1. This CDR3 is built from 14 residues. Trimming removed 5 bases from V and 7 bases from J; junction bases left unmatched: 10. Per germline, CDR1 SNHLY and CDR2 FYNNEI. The CDR3 is CASSSQGGRGGYTF. In DNA, the CDR3 is TGTGCCAGCAGTTCCCAGGGGGGCCGGGGTGGCTACACCTTC.

Only one count was recorded for this clone. This chain connects TRBV6-1 to TRBJ2-7, with D maybe TRBD2 (5 bases). The length of the CDR3 is 18 residues. V lost 3 bases and J 2 bases, leaving 23 bases between the germline ends. The germline CDR1 and CDR2 sequences are MNHNS and SASEGT. This CDR3 is CASSEAKEDRHIPYEQYF. In nucleotides, the CDR3 is TGTGCCAGCAGTGAGGCAAAGGAGGACCGACACATTCCCTACGAGCAGTACTTC.

The V and J genes are TRBV18 and TRBJ2-3, with 11 bases lining up with TRBD2. The V segment lost 2 bases and the J segment 6 bases; nucleotides outside the gene matches: 4. CDR1 and CDR2 (germline): KGHSH, LQKENI. The CDR3 consists of 15 residues. CDR3 bases: TGTGCCAGCTCACCAACTAGCGGGAGCCGTGATACGCAGTATTTT. The encoded protein is CASSPTSGSRDTQYF. The complete variable domain, with remaining parts taken from reference TRBV18 and TRBJ2-3, reads NAGVMQNPRHLVRRRGQEARLRCSPMKGHSHVYWYRQLPEEGLKFMVYLQKENIIDESGMPKERFSAEFPKEGPSILRIQQVVRGDSAAYFCASSPTSGSRDTQYFGPGTRLTVL.

This rearrangement joins TRBV19 to TRBJ1-1, with a possible D match to TRBD1 (5 bases). The CDR3 consists of 15 residues. In germline, CDR1 is LNHDA, CDR2 SQIVND (reference sequence). V lost 11 bases to trimming and J lost 4 bases, with 23 bases between them. The CDR3 region has the DNA TGTGCCTGCATGCGGCAGGGAGTGAGTTGCACTGAAGCTTTCTTT. Its translation: CACMRQGVSCTEAFF.